Each of the 11 T cell receptor beta chains below was sequenced from the same sample in a study of identical twins. Via MiXCR, TCRdb re-called the 5' RACE reads, giving one row per CDR3 protein. The sample shows 700,000 or so distinct CDR3 sequences, under 9% of them seen only once. This sample was also put to use in a study of yellow fever vaccine responses in identical twins.

Sequencing was performed on PBMCs. Receptors originate from a woman aged 18-35 years in good health.

The chain employs TRBV28 and TRBJ2-1; TRBD2 is a possible D gene (5 bases). The CDR3 loop spans 16 amino acids. Per the germline V gene, CDR1 is MDHEN and CDR2 is SYDVKM. V lost 6 bases to trimming and J lost 0 bases, with 15 bases between them. CDR3 nucleotides: TGTGCCAGCAGGCCCTCGGGGAACCCCTCCTACAATGAGCAGTTCTTC. The encoded protein is CASRPSGNPSYNEQFF.

This clonotype appeared a few times. This chain joins TRBV29-1 and TRBJ2-5; TRBD1 aligns across 11 bases. CDR1 and CDR2 (germline): SQVTM, ANQGSEA. J gave up 3 bases and V 6 bases, and 9 bases lay outside the gene matches. The CDR3 has 15 residues. CDR3 region: CSVGQGAQWEETQYF. CDR3 nucleotides: TGCAGCGTAGGACAGGGGGCTCAATGGGAAGAGACCCAGTACTTC.

The gene calls are TRBV9 and TRBJ1-5; 8 bases map to TRBD1. This CDR3 comprises 14 residues. V shed 3 bases, J shed 7 bases, and the junction held 6 bases outside the gene matches. Germline lookup yields CDR1 SGDLS and CDR2 YYNGEE. CDR3 DNA: TGTGCCAGCAGCGCAGGGGGCGCAGGGCAGCCCCAGCATTTT. Translating gives CASSAGGAGQPQHF.

This chain connects TRBV27 to TRBJ2-7; D possibly matches TRBD1 or TRBD2 (5 bases each). The CDR3 totals 15 residues. The germline CDR1 and CDR2 sequences are MNHEY and SMNVEV (reference sequence). V lost 7 bases and J 2 bases, leaving 18 bases between the germline ends. In DNA, the CDR3 is TGTGCCAGCACGGGCCCCGGGACCCCACCCTACGAGCAGTACTTC. Its translation: CASTGPGTPPYEQYF.

The gene calls are TRBV6-2 or TRBV6-3 and TRBJ1-1, with D perhaps TRBD1 (5 bases). The V gene's germline CDR1 is MNHEY and CDR2 SVGEGT. The V gene lost 8 bases and the J gene lost 1 base, with 17 bases spanning the gap. The CDR3 is 15 residues long. The CDR3 spells CASDTWGVGNTEAFF. The CDR3, as DNA: TGTGCCAGCGACACGTGGGGGGTTGGGAACACTGAAGCTTTCTTT.

Here the CDR3 DNA reads TGTGCCATCAGTGAATTGGACAGGACCAGCTCCTACGAGCAGTACTTC. This gives the protein CAISELDRTSSYEQYF. The V gene is TRBV10-3, the J gene TRBJ2-7, with 7 bases matching TRBD1. V was pared by 3 bases and J by 0 bases, with 8 bases of the junction left unmatched. Per germline, CDR1 ENHRY and CDR2 SYGVKD. The CDR3 length is 16 residues.

This clonotype was recorded a few times. The chain couples TRBV7-8 to TRBJ2-7, with D perhaps TRBD1 (5 bases). CDR3 length equals 16 residues. V lost 0 bases and J 5 bases, leaving 17 bases between the germline ends. Germline CDR1 and CDR2: SGHVS and FQNEAQ. CDR3 coding DNA: TGTGCCAGCAGCTTAGCGAAGGTCAGGGTATCCAACGAGCAGTACTTC. Encoded protein: CASSLAKVRVSNEQYF.

The chain couples TRBV20-1 to TRBJ2-3, with TRBD1 matching 8 bases. The CDR3 extends over 15 amino acids. From germline, CDR1 is DFQATT and CDR2 SNEGSKA (reference sequence). The junction had 8 bases not matched to a gene; V was cut back by 6 bases and J by 0 bases. The DNA for the CDR3 is TGCAGTGCCACAGACAGGGGTCAAAGCACAGATACGCAGTATTTT. Its translation is CSATDRGQSTDTQYF.

The chain couples TRBV29-1 to TRBJ2-3; TRBD1 agrees at 7 bases. CDR1 is SQVTM, CDR2 ANQGSEA, per germline. The length of the CDR3 is 17 residues. The V gene end was trimmed by 4 bases and the J gene end by 1 base; junction bases not matched to a gene: 14. The CDR3 bases are TGCAGCGTTGTCACGATAGAGGACAGGACCCGCACAGATACGCAGTATTTT. This codes for CSVVTIEDRTRTDTQYF.

This clonotype was counted a few times. The chain couples TRBV9 to TRBJ2-7, with TRBD1 as a possible D gene (5 bases). Looked up from germline, CDR1 is SGDLS and CDR2 is YYNGEE. CDR3 length equals 12 residues. Trimming removed 10 bases from V and 13 bases from J, with 24 bases in between. The CDR3 loop is CAATPRQTYVYF. CDR3 nucleotides: TGTGCCGCGACTCCCAGACAGACCTACGTCTACTTC.

This clonotype has at least ten counts. The J gene is TRBJ2-7, the V gene TRBV20-1; D may correspond to TRBD1 or TRBD2 (6 bases each). Between the trimmed V and J ends, which lost 4 bases and 3 bases, there was a span of 10 bases. The CDR3 loop spans 12 amino acids. Germline CDR1 DFQATT, CDR2 SNEGSKA (reference sequence). The CDR3, as DNA: TGCAGTGCTAAGGGGGGACTCTACGAGCAGTACTTC. Residues: CSAKGGLYEQYF.